This TCR beta chain was obtained from a study of blood T cell repertoires in COVID-19. Donors were grouped by their self-reported clinical history. A PCR-confirmed or clinician-diagnosed COVID-19 case had contacted exposed participants within 2 weeks of entry. V lost 5 bases and J 9 bases, leaving 17 bases between the germline ends. This CDR3 has 14 amino acids. The germline CDR1 and CDR2 sequences are SGHVS and FQNEAQ. Assay used: immunoSEQ multiplex PCR; TCRdb lists only in-frame clones, some missing. The sample shows some 300,000 clones, nearly 90% of them seen only once. The chain couples TRBV7-8 to TRBJ1-5; possible D gene TRBD1, 5 bases. The TCR originated in a woman aged 45-65 years who had been exposed to COVID-19. The source material was PBMCs or T cells enriched from blood (not recorded which). In nucleotides, the CDR3 is TGTGCCAGCAGCCCTCTAGTAGGGGTTCCGCCCCAGCATTTT. Protein product: CASSPLVGVPPQHF. The full variable domain, rest sourced from reference TRBV7-8 and TRBJ1-5, is GAGVSQSPRYKVAKRGQDVALRCDPISGHVSLFWYQQALGQGPEFLTYFQNEAQLDKSGLPSDRFFAERPEGSVSTLKIQRTQQEDSAVYLCASSPLVGVPPQHFGDGTRLSIL.